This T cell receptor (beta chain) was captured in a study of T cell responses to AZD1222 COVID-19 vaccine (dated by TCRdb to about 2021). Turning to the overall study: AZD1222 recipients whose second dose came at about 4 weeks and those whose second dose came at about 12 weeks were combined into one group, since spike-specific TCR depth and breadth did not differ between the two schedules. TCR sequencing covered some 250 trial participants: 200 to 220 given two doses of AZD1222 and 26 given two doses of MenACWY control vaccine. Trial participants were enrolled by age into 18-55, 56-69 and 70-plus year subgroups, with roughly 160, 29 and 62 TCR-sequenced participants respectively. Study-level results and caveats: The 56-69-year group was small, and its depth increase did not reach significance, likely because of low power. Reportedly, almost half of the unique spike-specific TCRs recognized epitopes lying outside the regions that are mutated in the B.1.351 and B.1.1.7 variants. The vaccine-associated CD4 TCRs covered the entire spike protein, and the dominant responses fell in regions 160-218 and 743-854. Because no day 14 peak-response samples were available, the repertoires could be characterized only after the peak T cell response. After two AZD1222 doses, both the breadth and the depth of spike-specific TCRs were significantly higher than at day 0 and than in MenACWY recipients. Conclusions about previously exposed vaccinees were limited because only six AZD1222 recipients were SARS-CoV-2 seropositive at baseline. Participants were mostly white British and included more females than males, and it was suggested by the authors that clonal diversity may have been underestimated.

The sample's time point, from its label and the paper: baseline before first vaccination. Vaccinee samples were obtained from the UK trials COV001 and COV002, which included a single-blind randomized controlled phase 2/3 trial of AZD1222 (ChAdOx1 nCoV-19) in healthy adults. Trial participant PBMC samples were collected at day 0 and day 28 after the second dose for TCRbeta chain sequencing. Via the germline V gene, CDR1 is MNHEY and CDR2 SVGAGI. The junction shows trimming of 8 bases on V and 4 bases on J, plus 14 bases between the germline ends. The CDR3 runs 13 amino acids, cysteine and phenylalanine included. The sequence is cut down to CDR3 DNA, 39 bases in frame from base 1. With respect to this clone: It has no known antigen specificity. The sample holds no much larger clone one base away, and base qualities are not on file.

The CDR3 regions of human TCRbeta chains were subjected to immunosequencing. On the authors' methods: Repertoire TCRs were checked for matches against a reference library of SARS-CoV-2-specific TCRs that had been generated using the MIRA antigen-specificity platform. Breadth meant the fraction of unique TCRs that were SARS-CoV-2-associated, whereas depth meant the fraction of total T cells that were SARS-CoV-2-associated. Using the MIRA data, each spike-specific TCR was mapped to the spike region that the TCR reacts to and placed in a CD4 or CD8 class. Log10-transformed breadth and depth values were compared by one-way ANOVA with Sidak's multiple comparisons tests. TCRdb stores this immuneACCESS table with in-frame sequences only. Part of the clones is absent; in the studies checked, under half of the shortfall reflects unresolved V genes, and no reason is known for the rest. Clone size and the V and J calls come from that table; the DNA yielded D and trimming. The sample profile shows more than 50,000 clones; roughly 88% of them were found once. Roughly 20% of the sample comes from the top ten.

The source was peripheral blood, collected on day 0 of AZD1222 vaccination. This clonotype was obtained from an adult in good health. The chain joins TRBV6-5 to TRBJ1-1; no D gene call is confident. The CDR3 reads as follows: CASFSKWITEAFF. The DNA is TGTGCCAGCTTTTCCAAATGGATCACTGAAGCTTTCTTT.